The T cell receptor beta chain under discussion was sequenced for a study of response to subunit inactivated influenza vaccine. Study-level points and caveats: The authors suggested that few new T cells are recruited per seasonal influenza vaccination.

This clonotype has more than one count but fewer than ten. Its specificity is not known. Trimming left V 7 bases short and J 4 bases short, with 13 bases between. The CDR3 has 14 residues. The germline gives CDR1 MNHEY, CDR2 SVGEGT. TCRdb reprocessed the RT-PCR reads via MiXCR and lists one record per CDR3 protein. Among 500,000 to 600,000 distinct CDR3 sequences listed, 16% were seen once. The sequencing used CD4+ T cells sorted from PBMCs, collected roughly 24 months after vaccination. The chain couples TRBV6-2 or TRBV6-3 to TRBJ2-2, with D perhaps assigned TRBD1 or TRBD2 (5 bases each). The sequence was collected from a man between 50 and 70 years old who received an inactivated influenza vaccine. This chain's CDR3 is CASTRAGTTGELFF. The CDR3 nucleotides are TGTGCCAGCACTAGAGCAGGGACCACCGGGGAGCTGTTTTTT.